This entry concerns a single TCR beta chain. The antigen is unknown. Germline V lookup: CDR1 MDHEN, CDR2 SYDVKM. The CDR3 spans 19 residues. Trimming removed 3 bases from V and 0 bases from J; junction bases left unmatched: 13. This table comes from immunoSEQ multiplex PCR, and its TCRdb copy is limited to in-frame clones, with some not included. The table lists roughly 87,000 clones, just over 90% of them singletons. The source of the sample is a study of OX40 agonist ivuxolimab in advanced cancers. Study overall: The mean age was about 57 years, ranging from about 23 to 85, with approximately 83% of participants male.

Samples of blood were obtained at baseline, on cycle 4 day 1, and on cycle 7 day 1. The study, taken as a whole, reports: Among expanded peripheral T cells, antigen specificity went undetermined.

This rearrangement joins TRBV28 to TRBJ2-1, with 8 positions matching TRBD1. The TCR originated in an adult with an advanced solid tumor such as melanoma, head and neck, liver or kidney cancer. The sequenced sample was CD4+ or CD8+ T cells sorted from blood, obtained in a trial of the OX40 agonist ivuxolimab. The CDR3 nucleotides read TGTGCCAGCAGTTTCGCTGGACAGGGTTTTCCGAGCTCCTACAATGAGCAGTTCTTC. Its protein is CASSFAGQGFPSSYNEQFF.